This TCR beta chain was identified during a study of cytomegalovirus exposure and HLA in healthy donors. PCR primers comprised 60 Vbeta and 13 Jbeta primers. Clones were read by immunoSEQ multiplex PCR, and TCRdb kept only the in-frame ones, dropping some. The sample records about 200,000 clones, 75% to 90% being singletons. Germline-derived CDR1 and CDR2 are GTSNPN and SVGIG (reference sequence). V was pared by 5 bases and J by 6 bases, with 4 bases of the junction left unmatched. The CDR3 has 11 residues. A remark on this clone: Antigen: not known.

Study-wide results and limits: The study dropped some indistinguishable V segments, TRBV6-2 and TRBV6-3 among them. The study designated 150 or so TCR beta chains cytomegalovirus-associated.

This receptor was taken from a woman younger than 45 in good health and CMV-seronegative. V is TRBV30 and J is TRBJ2-7; 7 nucleotides line up with TRBD1. The sample comprised PBMCs. In DNA, the CDR3 is TGTGCCTGGGCCGCAGGGGGCGAGCAGTACTTC. Translation: CAWAAGGEQYF.